Each of the 10 T cell receptor beta chains below was sequenced from the same sample in a study of T-cell memory formation after mild COVID-19. TCRdb re-called the 5' RACE reads with MiXCR, one entry per CDR3 protein. The sample contains approximately 390,000 distinct CDR3 sequences, approximately 15% of which appear only once. Source material: PBMCs or a T cell subset sorted from them (not recorded which). The receptor source for this set is a man aged 18 to 30 who had mild COVID-19 (a few samples of this study predate the infection). Cell type and time point are not known.

The chain employs TRBV7-2 and TRBJ2-2; 10 bases are a match to TRBD2. The CDR3 length is 17 residues. Germline trimming cut 0 bases from V and 2 bases from J; bases unmatched to any gene: 3. The germline V gene encodes CDR1 SGHTA and CDR2 FQGNSA. CDR3: CASSLAASGGNTGELFF. DNA of the CDR3: TGTGCCAGCAGCTTAGCGGCTAGCGGGGGAAACACCGGGGAGCTGTTTTTT.

The chain couples TRBV4-2 to TRBJ1-5, with D unresolved. This CDR3 comprises 14 residues. Germline V gene sequence: CDR1 LGHNA, CDR2 YNFKEQ. V was shortened by 4 bases and J by 3 bases, with 10 bases between the two germline ends. CDR3 protein: CASSPYGNNQPQHF. CDR3 coding DNA: TGTGCCAGCAGCCCTTACGGGAACAATCAGCCCCAGCATTTT.

This clonotype has at least ten counts. The chain carries TRBV12-3 or TRBV12-4 and TRBJ2-2; no clear D gene. The V and J ends lost 8 bases and 9 bases respectively, with 16 bases between them. This CDR3 has 13 amino acids. CDR3 DNA sequence: TGTGCCAGCGGAGTAGCCCATGTCCGGGAGCTGTTTTTT. Translation: CASGVAHVRELFF.

This clonotype was detected a few times. The chain recombines TRBV10-3 with TRBJ2-5; 10 bases are a match to TRBD1. Germline CDR1 is ENHRY and CDR2 is SYGVKD. The CDR3 consists of 17 residues. V was pared by 3 bases and J by 1 base, with 8 bases of the junction left unmatched. The CDR3 coding sequence is TGTGCCATCAGTGACTCCGGGACAGGGGTTGGCCAAGAGACCCAGTACTTC. As protein: CAISDSGTGVGQETQYF.

This clonotype was observed a handful of times. The chain carries TRBV7-9 and TRBJ2-5; D tentatively fits TRBD1 or TRBD2 (5 bases each). The germline V gene has CDR1 SEHNR and CDR2 FQNEAQ (reference sequence). This CDR3 comprises 15 residues. The V end was cut by 4 bases, the J end by 1 base, with 13 bases between. This chain's CDR3 is CASSSGRTFQETQYF. CDR3 DNA sequence: TGTGCCAGCAGCTCGGGACGGACTTTCCAAGAGACCCAGTACTTC. The entire variable domain, with the rest obtained from reference TRBV7-9 and TRBJ2-5, is as follows: DTGVSQNPRHKITKRGQNVTFRCDPISEHNRLYWYRQTLGQGPEFLTYFQNEAQLEKSRLLSDRFSAERPKGSFSTLEIQRTEQGDSAMYLCASSSGRTFQETQYFGPGTRLLVL.

This clonotype appeared a few times. This sequence joins TRBV6-2 or TRBV6-3 and TRBJ1-2; D unresolved. The CDR3 is 11 amino acids. Deletions cut 2 bases from V and 8 bases from J, with 6 bases between. The V gene's germline CDR1 is MNHEY and CDR2 SVGEGT. The CDR3 region is CASSYVRGYTF. CDR3 bases: TGTGCCAGCAGTTACGTCAGGGGCTACACCTTC.

This clonotype was observed a handful of times. The gene calls are TRBV20-1 and TRBJ1-2, with 9 bases fitting TRBD1. The CDR3 totals 15 residues. Germline values: CDR1 DFQATT, CDR2 SNEGSKA (reference sequence). The trim removed 0 bases at V and 5 bases at J, leaving 7 bases unmatched. In DNA, the CDR3 is TGCAGTGCTAGAGATTCCGGGACAGGGAATTATGGCTACACCTTC. Protein sequence: CSARDSGTGNYGYTF.

This chain joins TRBV6-2 or TRBV6-3 and TRBJ2-1; the D is unclear. Germline V CDR1 and CDR2: MNHEY, SVGEGT. CDR3 length equals 11 residues. Trimming left V 6 bases short and J 13 bases short, with 13 bases between. In DNA, the CDR3 is TGTGCCAGCAGAACCGGGCCCGGACAGTTCTTC. Amino acids: CASRTGPGQFF.

The CDR3 sequence: CASSSGERTEAFF. CDR3 DNA sequence: TGTGCCAGCAGTTCGGGGGAGAGGACTGAAGCTTTCTTT. V and J are TRBV2 and TRBJ1-1; tentative D call: TRBD1 (5 bases). The CDR3 sequence is 13 residues long. Germline V gene sequence: CDR1 SNHLY, CDR2 FYNNEI. V gave up 5 bases and J gave up 5 bases, with 12 bases separating them.

The chain recombines TRBV14 with TRBJ1-1; D unclear. Per germline, CDR1 SGHDN and CDR2 FVKESK. The CDR3 is 18 residues long. Trimming stripped 0 bases from V and 1 base from J, with 18 bases between. CDR3: CASSQDRYWRDTNTEAFF. CDR3 in DNA: TGTGCCAGCAGCCAAGATCGGTACTGGAGGGATACGAACACTGAAGCTTTCTTT.